This is a list of T cell receptor beta chains from one sample in a study of cytomegalovirus exposure and HLA in healthy donors. Measured with immunoSEQ multiplex PCR; TCRdb has only the in-frame clones, and not every one. The sample yields about 120,000 clones, about 71% seen once. The sequenced material came from PBMCs. The receptors originated from a woman aged 45-59 years in good health and CMV-seronegative. The CDR3 runs from the conserved cysteine through the conserved F or W. The order of the fields is J gene, D gene, V gene, clone size, CDR3 DNA, CDR3 protein. The D gene is left open where the match is weak. Only some rows state a clone size, as once, few, many or a class for expanded clones.

J: TRBJ2-5; D: TRBD1; V: TRBV7-3; size: once; DNA: TGTGCCAGCAGCTTAATGGGGACAGTACAAGAGACCCAGTACTTC; CDR3: CASSLMGTVQETQYF
J: TRBJ2-7; D: TRBD2; V: TRBV28; size: .; DNA: TGTGCCAGCAGTTTAGCCGGGACTAGCGTGGGTGAGCAGTACTTC; CDR3: CASSLAGTSVGEQYF
J: TRBJ1-3; D: .; V: TRBV28; size: .; DNA: TGTGCCAGCAGCCGGGCGGGAACCAGCTCTGGAAACACCATATATTTT; CDR3: CASSRAGTSSGNTIYF
J: TRBJ2-7; D: TRBD2; V: TRBV11-1; size: .; DNA: TGTGCCAGCAGCTTAGGACTAGCGTTTTACGAGCAGTACTTC; CDR3: CASSLGLAFYEQYF
J: TRBJ2-7; D: .; V: TRBV4-3; size: .; DNA: TGCGCCAGCAGCCAAGGCGGCGGGACCCACTACGAGCAGTACTTC; CDR3: CASSQGGGTHYEQYF
J: TRBJ1-5; D: .; V: TRBV10-3; size: .; DNA: TGTGCCATCAGGGGGAGGACCGATCAGCCCCAGCATTTT; CDR3: CAIRGRTDQPQHF
J: TRBJ2-1; D: .; V: TRBV9; size: few; DNA: TGTGCCAGCAGCCTTAGAGCGGAGACTAACAATGAGCAGTTCTTC; CDR3: CASSLRAETNNEQFF
J: TRBJ1-2; D: .; V: TRBV30; size: .; DNA: TGTGCCTGGAGGGGAAGGGGTGGCTATGGCTACACCTTC; CDR3: CAWRGRGGYGYTF
J: TRBJ2-1; D: .; V: TRBV5-1; size: .; DNA: TGCGCCAGCAGGGTGAGGACTTACAATGAGCAGTTCTTC; CDR3: CASRVRTYNEQFF
J: TRBJ1-4; D: .; V: TRBV9; size: .; DNA: TGTGCCAGCAGCGTAGATCTAGGGGCTGAAAAACTGTTTTTT; CDR3: CASSVDLGAEKLFF
J: TRBJ1-1; D: .; V: TRBV19; size: .; DNA: TGTGCCAGTAAGCCTGAACGATTGAACACTGAAGCTTTCTTT; CDR3: CASKPERLNTEAFF
J: TRBJ1-4; D: .; V: TRBV4-3; size: few; DNA: TGCGCCAGCAGCCGTCAGGCTGCAACTAATGAAAAACTGTTTTTT; CDR3: CASSRQAATNEKLFF
J: TRBJ1-6; D: .; V: TRBV7-2; size: .; DNA: TGTGCCAGCAGCTTAGTTTGGCAGGGAGGTGTTGTTAGTTCACCCCTCCACTTT; CDR3: CASSLVWQGGVVSSPLHF
J: TRBJ2-3; D: .; V: TRBV7-9; size: .; DNA: TGTGCCAGCGGGCCTATAACCACAGATACGCAGTATTTT; CDR3: CASGPITTDTQYF
J: TRBJ2-1; D: .; V: TRBV29-1; size: .; DNA: TGCAGCGTTGAAGATCCGCGCGGCGCCGCCTACAATGAGCAGTTCTTC; CDR3: CSVEDPRGAAYNEQFF
J: TRBJ2-3; D: TRBD1; V: TRBV27; size: few; DNA: TGTGCCAGCAGTTGGGGGACAGCCTTCCTCACAGATACGCAGTATTTT; CDR3: CASSWGTAFLTDTQYF
J: TRBJ2-2; D: .; V: TRBV30; size: few; DNA: TGTGCCTGGAGTCGACAGAACACCGGGGAGCTGTTTTTT; CDR3: CAWSRQNTGELFF
J: TRBJ2-1; D: TRBD2; V: TRBV7-8; size: .; DNA: TGTGCCAGCAGCTCCGTTAGCGGGAGGGTTCTGAATGAGCAGTTCTTC; CDR3: CASSSVSGRVLNEQFF
J: TRBJ2-7; D: .; V: TRBV29-1; size: .; DNA: TGCAGCGTTGAATTGGCAGCCGGGGAGCAGTACTTC; CDR3: CSVELAAGEQYF
J: TRBJ2-3; D: TRBD2; V: TRBV6-4; size: .; DNA: TGTGCCAGCAATGAAGCGGGAGCCACAGATACGCAGTATTTT; CDR3: CASNEAGATDTQYF
J: TRBJ1-1; D: .; V: TRBV30; size: few; DNA: TGTGCCTGGAGTTCGTTAGGGGCCGCTTTCTTT; CDR3: CAWSSLGAAFF
J: TRBJ1-1; D: .; V: TRBV7-2; size: once; DNA: TGTGCCAGCAGCTTCGGTGACGGACTCAGAGGGACTGAAGCTTTCTTT; CDR3: CASSFGDGLRGTEAFF
J: TRBJ2-1; D: .; V: TRBV6-5; size: .; DNA: TGTGCCAGCAGTTACTCCCGGACTGCAAATGAGCAGTTCTTC; CDR3: CASSYSRTANEQFF
J: TRBJ2-5; D: .; V: TRBV5-4; size: .; DNA: TGTGCCAGCAGCCATGATCCCACAGGGCAGGAGACCCAGTACTTC; CDR3: CASSHDPTGQETQYF
J: TRBJ2-5; D: .; V: TRBV18; size: .; DNA: TGTGCCAGCTCACCCCAACAAGAGACCCAGTACTTC; CDR3: CASSPQQETQYF
J: TRBJ2-5; D: TRBD2; V: TRBV28; size: .; DNA: TGTGCCAGCAGTCCACCCGGACTAGCGGGGAAGACCCAGTACTTC; CDR3: CASSPPGLAGKTQYF
J: TRBJ1-2; D: .; V: TRBV28; size: .; DNA: TGTGCCAGCAGAGATGGCCCCCACTATGGCTACACCTTC; CDR3: CASRDGPHYGYTF
J: TRBJ2-7; D: TRBD2; V: TRBV10-3; size: .; DNA: TGTGCCATCAGTGAGTCTCCAGCGGGAGCCTACGAGCAGTACTTC; CDR3: CAISESPAGAYEQYF
J: TRBJ1-1; D: .; V: TRBV10-3; size: .; DNA: TGTGCCATCAGTGAGGCCAGGGAGAACACTGAAGCTTTCTTT; CDR3: CAISEARENTEAFF
J: TRBJ2-7; D: .; V: TRBV7-2; size: .; DNA: TGTGCCAGCAGCTCCGATAGCGTTACCACCTACGAGCAGTACTTC; CDR3: CASSSDSVTTYEQYF
J: TRBJ2-1; D: .; V: TRBV11-2; size: .; DNA: TGTGCCAGCAGCTTAGATTGGGGCGGGGGCAAGCAGTTCTTC; CDR3: CASSLDWGGGKQFF
J: TRBJ2-5; D: .; V: TRBV18; size: .; DNA: TGTGCCAGCTCACCACCGGCAGGACTCGGGGAGACCCAGTACTTC; CDR3: CASSPPAGLGETQYF
J: TRBJ2-1; D: TRBD2; V: TRBV9; size: .; DNA: TGTGCCAGCAGCATCGGAGCGGGAGATTCGGATGAGCAGTTCTTC; CDR3: CASSIGAGDSDEQFF
J: TRBJ2-3; D: .; V: TRBV7-2; size: .; DNA: TGTGCCAGCAGCTTTAAAGCAGGCGCAGATACGCAGTATTTT; CDR3: CASSFKAGADTQYF
J: TRBJ2-7; D: .; V: TRBV18; size: .; DNA: TGTGCCAGCTCACCATCAGGGGCAGGCACCCACGAGCAGTACTTC; CDR3: CASSPSGAGTHEQYF
J: TRBJ1-1; D: .; V: TRBV28; size: .; DNA: TGTGCCAGTAGTGACAATGGGGCTTTCTTT; CDR3: CASSDNGAFF
J: TRBJ1-6; D: .; V: TRBV7-8; size: .; DNA: TGTGCCAGCAGCTTAAACCGGAATTCACCCCTCCACTTT; CDR3: CASSLNRNSPLHF
J: TRBJ2-1; D: .; V: TRBV28; size: .; DNA: TGTGCCAGCAGACAGGTAAATGAGCAGTTCTTC; CDR3: CASRQVNEQFF